This TCR beta chain was sequenced during a study of persistence of HIV-infected CD4 T cells. Across the whole study: CD4+ T cells responding to CMV or HIV-1 Gag were isolated. Blood samples, up to 180 mL, came from multiple time points, except two leukapheresis donors sampled once.

The stimulus was an HIV-1 Gag 15-mer peptide pool, approximately 0.93 ug/peptide/mL. Sorted nonresponding memory CD4+ T cells were CD40L-negative, CD69-negative, CD45RO-high. CDR3 size: 13 residues. Trimming shortened V by 4 bases and J by 13 bases, and 19 bases separated the two germline ends. Germline values: CDR1 SGHAT, CDR2 FQNNGV. The libraries were made with immunoSEQ version 4 in survey mode. Assay used: immunoSEQ multiplex PCR; TCRdb lists only in-frame clones, some missing. The sample includes about 64,000 clones, over 60% of them seen just once. For this clone: Antigen specificity is unknown.

Study-level points and caveats: Compared with CD3/CD28-stimulated cells, CMV- and Gag-responding cells showed lower TCRbeta richness. TCR oligoclonality correlated with proviral oligoclonality in the same sorted populations.

This receptor was identified in an adult man with HIV who was CMV-seropositive. The chain couples TRBV11-2 to TRBJ1-2, with D tentatively TRBD1 (5 bases). Sequences were derived from CD4+ T cells sorted from PBMCs after roughly 18-hour stimulation, sampled from a patient who received antiretroviral therapy. CDR3 sequence reads: CASSSGASRPPTF. CDR3 DNA: TGTGCCAGCAGCTCCGGGGCATCGCGACCTCCCACCTTC.